The subject of this entry is one TCR beta chain. Its antigen remains unidentified. At one end, the junction sequence differs from germline, possibly due to a read error. These data are taken from a study of PD-1 blockade in mismatch repair-deficient tumors. Germline CDR1 MNHNS, CDR2 SASEGT. The CDR3 covers 9 residues. This table comes from immunoSEQ multiplex PCR, and its TCRdb copy is limited to in-frame clones, with some not included. This table holds 7,000 to 9,000 clones, around 90% found once. Time point meaning: approximately 11-day in vitro stimulation with candidate neoantigen peptide 7. This TCR was sampled from an adult with mismatch repair-deficient cancer. Sequencing was performed on cells cultured in vitro, taken from a patient treated with pembrolizumab. This chain links TRBV6-1 with TRBJ1-5; D ambiguous. CDR3 in DNA: TGTGCCAGCAGTCAGCCCCAGCATTTT. Protein: CASSQPQHF.